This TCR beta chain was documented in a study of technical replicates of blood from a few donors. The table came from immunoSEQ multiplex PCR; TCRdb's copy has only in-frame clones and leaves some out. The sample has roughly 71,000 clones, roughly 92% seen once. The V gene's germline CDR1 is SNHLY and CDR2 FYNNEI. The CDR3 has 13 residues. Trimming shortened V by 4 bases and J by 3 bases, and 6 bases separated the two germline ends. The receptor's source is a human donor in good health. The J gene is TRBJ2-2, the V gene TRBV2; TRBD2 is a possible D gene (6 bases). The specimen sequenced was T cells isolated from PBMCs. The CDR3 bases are TGTGCCAGCAGTGGACTAGACACCGGGGAGCTGTTTTTT. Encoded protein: CASSGLDTGELFF.